The 21 T cell receptor beta chains in this list originate from one sample, sequenced in a study of blood T cell repertoires in COVID-19. The data were produced by immunoSEQ multiplex PCR, yet TCRdb's version contains in-frame clones alone and is incomplete. The sample has 150,000 to 200,000 clones; around 80% are singletons. The specimen was peripheral blood. The receptors here all came from a man aged 55 to 69 with active or convalescent COVID-19.

The V call is TRBV19, the J call TRBJ1-1, with unresolved D. The length of the CDR3 is 17 residues. Germline assignment: CDR1 LNHDA and CDR2 SQIVND (reference sequence). V lost 1 base and J lost 4, with 19 bases in between. The CDR3 coding sequence is TGTGCCAGTAGTATAGGCCTCGGACGGGAAATGGGCACTGAAGCTTTCTTT. Amino acids: CASSIGLGREMGTEAFF.

The CDR3 DNA reads as TGTGCCAGCAGCACAGGGTGGACTGGAGACACTGAAGCTTTCTTT. Translation gives CASSTGWTGDTEAFF. V gene TRBV14 combines with J gene TRBJ1-1; maybe TRBD1 (6 bases). V shed 5 bases and J shed 3 bases, with 16 bases lying between them. This CDR3 comprises 15 residues. Germline V gene lookup returns CDR1 SGHDN and CDR2 FVKESK.

This clone was detected a few times. The rearrangement links TRBV6-5 to TRBJ1-2; 10 bases are shared with TRBD1. CDR3 length: 13 amino acids. The V gene's germline CDR1 is MNHEY and CDR2 SVGAGI. V lost 6 bases, J lost 8 bases, and 6 bases stayed unmatched. This CDR3 is CASRGTGAGGYTF. CDR3 nucleotide sequence: TGTGCCAGCAGGGGGACAGGGGCCGGGGGCTACACCTTC.

This CDR3 reads CASSLGRQDNYNEQFF. In DNA form, the CDR3 reads TGTGCCAGCAGCTTAGGGCGACAGGATAACTACAATGAGCAGTTCTTC. This sequence joins TRBV7-9 and TRBJ2-1; the D gene is possibly TRBD1 (6 bases). Trimming stripped 1 base from V and 3 bases from J, with 13 bases between. Germline assignment: CDR1 SEHNR and CDR2 FQNEAQ (reference sequence). This CDR3 region has 16 residues.

In its sample, this clone was seen once. This chain links TRBV28 with TRBJ2-7; 11 bases match TRBD2. The trim removed 4 bases at V and 9 bases at J, leaving 11 bases unmatched. Per germline, CDR1 MDHEN and CDR2 SYDVKM. CDR3 length: 15 amino acids. CDR3 sequence reads: CASSSRKGLAAWQYF. CDR3 bases: TGTGCCAGCAGTTCCCGAAAGGGACTAGCGGCTTGGCAGTACTTC.

V usage is TRBV15 and J usage is TRBJ1-1; D not certain. Per the germline V gene, CDR1 is LNHNV and CDR2 is YYDKDF (reference sequence). The CDR3 is 13 amino acids. V lost 0 bases and J 2 bases, leaving 4 bases between the germline ends. The CDR3 spells CATSRDPNTEAFF. As DNA, the CDR3 is TGTGCCACCAGCAGAGATCCAAACACTGAAGCTTTCTTT. The full variable domain, rest sourced from reference TRBV15 and TRBJ1-1, is DAMVIQNPRYQVTQFGKPVTLSCSQTLNHNVMYWYQQKSSQAPKLLFHYYDKDFNNEADTPDNFQSRRPNTSFCFLDIRSPGLGDTAMYLCATSRDPNTEAFFGQGTRLTVV.

The CDR3 loop is CASSEPGWAASGPQHF. In DNA form, the CDR3 reads TGTGCCAGCAGTGAACCGGGGTGGGCAGCATCTGGCCCCCAGCATTTT. The V and J genes are TRBV28 and TRBJ1-5; D uncertain. V was cut by 5 bases and J by 10 bases, with 24 bases left in between. Germline CDR1 and CDR2: MDHEN and SYDVKM. CDR3 length: 16 residues.

The chain combines TRBV2 with TRBJ2-7, with 8 bases fitting TRBD2. This CDR3 contains 13 residues. Trimming cost V 7 bases and J 3 bases; bases outside gene matches: 5. CDR1 is SNHLY and CDR2 is FYNNEI in the germline V gene. This CDR3 is CASTERGIYEQYF. As DNA, the CDR3 is TGTGCCAGCACCGAGCGGGGGATCTACGAGCAGTACTTC.

This clone was counted only a few times. The chain uses TRBV5-6 and TRBJ1-2; the D gene is possibly TRBD1 (5 bases). This CDR3 region has 15 residues. Trimming shortened V by 0 bases and J by 4 bases, and 13 bases separated the two germline ends. The germline gives CDR1 SGHDT, CDR2 YYEEEE. CDR3 amino acids: CASSLGVGAFYGYTF. The CDR3 DNA sequence: TGTGCCAGCAGCTTGGGGGTTGGGGCCTTCTATGGCTACACCTTC.

A single count supports this clone. The genes are TRBV5-1 and TRBJ2-7; 9 positions match TRBD1. The V segment lost 4 bases and the J segment 4 bases; nucleotides outside the gene matches: 6. CDR1 SGHRS and CDR2 YFSETQ come from the germline V gene. The CDR3 extends over 14 amino acids. The CDR3 nucleotides read TGCGCCAGCAGCCTCCCGGGACAGGGATACGAGCAGTACTTC. Translation gives CASSLPGQGYEQYF.

The chain combines TRBV7-9 with TRBJ1-1; possible D gene TRBD1, 6 bases. V lost 0 bases, J lost 3 bases, and 8 bases lay in between. The CDR3 has 14 amino acids. CDR1 is SEHNR, CDR2 FQNEAQ, per germline (reference sequence). The CDR3 DNA follows: TGTGCCAGCAGCTTAGCCCAGGGGTACACTGAAGCTTTCTTT. It encodes CASSLAQGYTEAFF.

This sequence joins TRBV29-1 and TRBJ1-2; 10 positions agree with TRBD1. Germline loops: CDR1 SQVTM, CDR2 ANQGSEA. The CDR3 has 14 amino acids. The junction had 7 bases not matched to a gene; V was cut back by 5 bases and J by 4 bases. The CDR3 DNA is TGCAGCGTTTTGGGACAGGGGCACGGCTATGGCTACACCTTC. The encoded protein is CSVLGQGHGYGYTF.

The chain links TRBV25-1 to TRBJ1-2; TRBD1 matches 7 bases. V was clipped by 5 bases and J by 8 bases; unmatched bases: 14. From germline, CDR1 is MGHDK and CDR2 SYGVNS. CDR3 size: 15 residues. The CDR3 spells CASSRTGQSASGYTF. In nucleotides, the CDR3 is TGTGCCAGCAGTCGAACGGGACAGTCGGCGAGCGGCTACACCTTC.

This chain connects TRBV5-4 to TRBJ2-2, with 10 bases that match TRBD1. The CDR3 spans 15 residues. The junction had 5 bases not matched to a gene; V was cut back by 3 bases and J by 6 bases. From germline, CDR1 is SGHNT and CDR2 YYREEE (reference sequence). CDR3 residues: CASSSGTGAAGELFF. In DNA, the CDR3 is TGTGCCAGCAGCTCCGGGACAGGGGCCGCCGGGGAGCTGTTTTTT.

This clone has a handful of counts. This chain connects TRBV5-1 to TRBJ2-5; 8 bases are a match to TRBD1. J gave up 1 base and V 6 bases, and 8 bases lay outside the gene matches. Per germline, CDR1 SGHRS and CDR2 YFSETQ. The CDR3 has 15 amino acids. The CDR3 protein is CASIPTGGFQETQYF. For the CDR3, the DNA is TGCGCCAGCATCCCAACAGGGGGGTTCCAAGAGACCCAGTACTTC.

The genes are TRBV2 and TRBJ1-6; D is possibly TRBD1 (6 bases). CDR1 is SNHLY, CDR2 FYNNEI, per germline. CDR3 length equals 14 residues. V was pared by 8 bases and J by 9 bases, with 17 bases between. In DNA, the CDR3 is TGTGCCAGCTCCAAGGGGGGGGGAATTTCACCCCTCCACTTT. Translating it yields CASSKGGGISPLHF.

A single count supports this clone. The chain links TRBV3-1 (or the pseudogene TRBV3-2) to TRBJ2-7; D possibly corresponds to TRBD1 (5 bases). From germline, CDR1 is LGHDT and CDR2 YNNKEL (reference sequence). V was cut by 5 bases and J by 3 bases, with 8 bases left in between. This CDR3 region has 12 residues. Here the CDR3 DNA reads TGTGCCAGCAGCGTGCAGGGCTACGAGCAGTACTTC. Protein sequence: CASSVQGYEQYF.

This clone was detected only once. The chain links TRBV18 to TRBJ2-1; tentatively, D is TRBD2 (5 bases). The V gene lost 0 bases and the J gene lost 8 bases, with 17 bases spanning the gap. The CDR3 runs to 16 residues. Looked up from germline, CDR1 is KGHSH and CDR2 is LQKENI. In nucleotides, the CDR3 is TGTGCCAGCTCACCACCGAGGCTAGCAAGTGACCATGAGCAGTTCTTC. It is translated as CASSPPRLASDHEQFF.

This chain links TRBV24-1 with TRBJ2-1, with 12 bases matching TRBD2. J gave up 10 bases and V 3 bases, and 9 bases lay outside the gene matches. The CDR3 covers 16 residues. Germline V lookup: CDR1 KGHDR, CDR2 SFDVKD. DNA for the CDR3: TGTGCCACCAGTGATATCGGACTAGCGGGATCAGAGGAGCAGTTCTTC. Translation: CATSDIGLAGSEEQFF.

The chain combines TRBV7-9 with TRBJ2-1; D gene unclear. V was pared by 4 bases and J by 1 base, with 8 bases between. The CDR3 has 14 amino acids. The germline gives CDR1 SEHNR, CDR2 FQNEAQ (reference sequence). The CDR3 here is CASSSHLSYNEQFF. DNA of the CDR3: TGTGCCAGCAGCTCTCACTTATCCTACAATGAGCAGTTCTTC.

The chain uses TRBV7-2 and TRBJ2-1; 7 bases line up with TRBD2. The germline CDR1 and CDR2 sequences are SGHTA and FQGNSA. The CDR3 is 15 residues long. J was trimmed by 4 bases and V by 5 bases; bases with no gene match: 8. In nucleotides, the CDR3 is TGTGCCAGCAGCCCTCCGGGACTACTTTACAATGAGCAGTTCTTC. Translation gives CASSPPGLLYNEQFF.